This T cell receptor (beta chain) was captured by sequencing in a study of T cells after yellow fever vaccination. Broader study findings: Only a minor proportion of clonotypes was detected across both CD4 and CD8 compartments.

This clonotype was observed a few times. Its antigen is unknown. TCRdb re-analysed the 5' RACE reads in MiXCR, keeping a single row per CDR3 protein. Here the sample spans approximately 580,000 distinct CDR3 sequences, around a sixth being singletons. Germline V gives CDR1 SGDLS, CDR2 YYNGEE. CDR3 length: 13 residues. With 4 bases removed from V and 5 bases from J, the gap between germline ends came to 10 bases. Sequencing used PBMCs, obtained 5 days after the first yellow fever vaccination. This sequence originates from a man younger than 30 who received the YFV17D yellow fever vaccine. This chain connects TRBV9 to TRBJ2-1; D call uncertain. The CDR3 region has the DNA TGTGCCAGCAGCCCATCCAGCAACAATGAGCAGTTCTTC. Amino acids: CASSPSSNNEQFF.